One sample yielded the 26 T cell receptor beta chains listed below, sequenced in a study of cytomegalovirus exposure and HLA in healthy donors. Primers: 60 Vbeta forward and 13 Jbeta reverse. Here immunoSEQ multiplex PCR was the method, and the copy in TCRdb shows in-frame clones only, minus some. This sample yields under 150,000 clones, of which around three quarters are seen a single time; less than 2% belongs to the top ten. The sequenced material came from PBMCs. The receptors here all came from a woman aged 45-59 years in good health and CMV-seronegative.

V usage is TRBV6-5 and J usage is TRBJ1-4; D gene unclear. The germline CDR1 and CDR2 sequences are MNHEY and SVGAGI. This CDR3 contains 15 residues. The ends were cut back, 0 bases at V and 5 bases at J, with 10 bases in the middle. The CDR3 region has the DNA TGTGCCAGCAGTTACTCGAGAGGGCAAAATGAAAAACTGTTTTTT. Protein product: CASSYSRGQNEKLFF.

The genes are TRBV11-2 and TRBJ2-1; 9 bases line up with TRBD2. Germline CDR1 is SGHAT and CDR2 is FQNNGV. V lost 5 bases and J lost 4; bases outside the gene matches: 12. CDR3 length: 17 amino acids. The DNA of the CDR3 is TGTGCCAGCAGCCCGGTATCTAGCGGGAAAGCATACAATGAGCAGTTCTTC. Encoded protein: CASSPVSSGKAYNEQFF.

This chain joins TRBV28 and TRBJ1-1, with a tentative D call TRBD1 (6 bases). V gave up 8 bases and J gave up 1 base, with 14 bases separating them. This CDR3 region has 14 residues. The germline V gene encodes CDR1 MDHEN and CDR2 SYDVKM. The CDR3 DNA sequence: TGTGCCAGCTTATTCGGGACAAGGAACACTGAAGCTTTCTTT. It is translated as CASLFGTRNTEAFF.

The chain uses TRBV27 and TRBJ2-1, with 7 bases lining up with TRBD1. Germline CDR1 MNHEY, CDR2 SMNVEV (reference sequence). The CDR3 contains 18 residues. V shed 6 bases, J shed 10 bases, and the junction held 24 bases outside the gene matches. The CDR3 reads CASRKRGPGPSAQNEQFF. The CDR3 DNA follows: TGTGCCAGCAGAAAAAGGGGGCCGGGTCCCTCTGCTCAGAACGAGCAGTTCTTC.

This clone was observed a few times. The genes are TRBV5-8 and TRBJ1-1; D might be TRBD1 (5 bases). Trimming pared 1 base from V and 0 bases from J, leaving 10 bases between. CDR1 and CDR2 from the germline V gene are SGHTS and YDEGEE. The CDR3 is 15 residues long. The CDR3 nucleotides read TGTGCCAGCAGCTTGTATTCAGGGCTGAACACTGAAGCTTTCTTT. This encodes CASSLYSGLNTEAFF.

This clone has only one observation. CDR3 protein: CASSSQGQGGEKLFF. The CDR3 DNA is TGTGCCAGCAGCTCTCAGGGACAGGGAGGTGAAAAACTGTTTTTT. The rearrangement uses TRBV7-9 and TRBJ1-4, with TRBD1 matching over 9 bases. The trim removed 4 bases at V and 7 bases at J, leaving 7 bases unmatched. CDR1 SEHNR and CDR2 FQNEAQ come from the germline V gene (reference sequence). The CDR3 extends over 15 amino acids.

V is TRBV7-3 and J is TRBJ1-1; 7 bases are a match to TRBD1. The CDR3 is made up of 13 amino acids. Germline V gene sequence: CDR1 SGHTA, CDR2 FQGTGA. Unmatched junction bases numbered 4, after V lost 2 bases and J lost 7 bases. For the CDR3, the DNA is TGTGCCAGCAGCTTAGCGGGACAGAATGAAGCTTTCTTT. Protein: CASSLAGQNEAFF.

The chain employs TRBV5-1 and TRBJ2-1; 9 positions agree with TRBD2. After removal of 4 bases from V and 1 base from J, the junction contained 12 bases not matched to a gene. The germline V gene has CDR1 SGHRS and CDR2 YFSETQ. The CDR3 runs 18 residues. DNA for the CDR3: TGCGCCAGCAGCCCGACGGCGGGAGGGCCTATTTCCTACAATGAGCAGTTCTTC. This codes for CASSPTAGGPISYNEQFF.

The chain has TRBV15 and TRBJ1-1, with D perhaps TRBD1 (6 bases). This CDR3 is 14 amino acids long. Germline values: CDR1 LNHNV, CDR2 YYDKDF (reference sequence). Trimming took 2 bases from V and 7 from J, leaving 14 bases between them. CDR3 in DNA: TGTGCCACCAGCAGAAGGGACACCAGACGTGAAGCTTTCTTT. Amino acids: CATSRRDTRREAFF. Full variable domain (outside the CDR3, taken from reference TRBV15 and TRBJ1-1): DAMVIQNPRYQVTQFGKPVTLSCSQTLNHNVMYWYQQKSSQAPKLLFHYYDKDFNNEADTPDNFQSRRPNTSFCFLDIRSPGLGDTAMYLCATSRRDTRREAFFGQGTRLTVV.

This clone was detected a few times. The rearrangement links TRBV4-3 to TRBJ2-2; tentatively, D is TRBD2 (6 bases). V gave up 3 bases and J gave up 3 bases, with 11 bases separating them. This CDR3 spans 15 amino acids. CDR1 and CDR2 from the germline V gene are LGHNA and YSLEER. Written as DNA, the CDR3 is TGCGCCAGCAGCCAGGGGGGACTGCACACCGGGGAGCTGTTTTTT. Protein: CASSQGGLHTGELFF.

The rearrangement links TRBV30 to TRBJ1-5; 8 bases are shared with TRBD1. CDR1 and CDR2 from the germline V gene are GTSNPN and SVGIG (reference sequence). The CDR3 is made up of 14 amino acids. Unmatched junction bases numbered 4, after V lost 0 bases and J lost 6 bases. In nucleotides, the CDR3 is TGTGCCTGGAGTGTAGGACAGGGAGGTCAGCCCCAGCATTTT. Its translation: CAWSVGQGGQPQHF.

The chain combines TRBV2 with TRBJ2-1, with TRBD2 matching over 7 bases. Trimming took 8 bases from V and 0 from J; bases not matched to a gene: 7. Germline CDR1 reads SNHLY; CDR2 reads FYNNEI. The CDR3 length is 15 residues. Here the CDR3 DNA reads TGTGCCAGCCGGGAGGCGGGGAGCTCCTACAATGAGCAGTTCTTC. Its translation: CASREAGSSYNEQFF.

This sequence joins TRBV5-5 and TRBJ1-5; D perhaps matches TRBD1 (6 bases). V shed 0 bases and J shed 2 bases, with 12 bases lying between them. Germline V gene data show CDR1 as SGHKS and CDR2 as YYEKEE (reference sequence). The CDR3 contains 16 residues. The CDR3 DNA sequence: TGTGCCAGCAGCTTGGGTTTAGACAGGCGCAATCAGCCCCAGCATTTT. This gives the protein CASSLGLDRRNQPQHF.

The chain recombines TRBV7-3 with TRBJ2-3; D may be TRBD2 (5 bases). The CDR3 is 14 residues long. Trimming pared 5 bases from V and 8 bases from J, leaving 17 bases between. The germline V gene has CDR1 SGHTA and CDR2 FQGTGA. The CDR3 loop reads CASSKDGMSVTQYF. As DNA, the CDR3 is TGTGCCAGCAGCAAGGACGGGATGAGCGTTACGCAGTATTTT.

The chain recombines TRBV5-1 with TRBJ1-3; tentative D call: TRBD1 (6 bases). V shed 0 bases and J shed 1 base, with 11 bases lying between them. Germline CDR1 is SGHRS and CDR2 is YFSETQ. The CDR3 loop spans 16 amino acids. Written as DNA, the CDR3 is TGCGCCAGCAGCTTGGACGGCAGGGGTTCTGGAAACACCATATATTTT. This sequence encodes CASSLDGRGSGNTIYF.

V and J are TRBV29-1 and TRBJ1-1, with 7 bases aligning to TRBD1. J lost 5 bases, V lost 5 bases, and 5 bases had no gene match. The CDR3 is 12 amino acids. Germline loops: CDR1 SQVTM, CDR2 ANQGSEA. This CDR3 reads CSVRQGVTEAFF. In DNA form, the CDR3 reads TGCAGCGTTCGACAGGGAGTGACTGAAGCTTTCTTT.

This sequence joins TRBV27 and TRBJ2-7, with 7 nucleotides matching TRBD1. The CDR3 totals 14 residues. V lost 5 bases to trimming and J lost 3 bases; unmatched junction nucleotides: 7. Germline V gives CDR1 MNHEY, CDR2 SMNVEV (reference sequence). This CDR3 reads CASSVRQGNYEQYF. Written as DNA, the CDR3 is TGTGCCAGCAGTGTTCGACAGGGTAACTACGAGCAGTACTTC.

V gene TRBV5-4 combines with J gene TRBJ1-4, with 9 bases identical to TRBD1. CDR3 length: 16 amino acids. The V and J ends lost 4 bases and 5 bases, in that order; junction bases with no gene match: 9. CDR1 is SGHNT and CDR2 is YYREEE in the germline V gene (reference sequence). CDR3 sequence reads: CASSPGTGPSNEKLFF. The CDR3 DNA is TGTGCCAGCAGCCCAGGGACAGGGCCCTCGAATGAAAAACTGTTTTTT.

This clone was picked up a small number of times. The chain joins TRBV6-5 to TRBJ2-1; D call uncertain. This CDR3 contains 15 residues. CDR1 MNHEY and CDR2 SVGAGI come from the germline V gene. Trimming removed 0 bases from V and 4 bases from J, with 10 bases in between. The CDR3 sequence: CASSYSPNLYNEQFF. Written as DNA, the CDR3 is TGTGCCAGCAGTTACTCACCGAACTTGTACAATGAGCAGTTCTTC.

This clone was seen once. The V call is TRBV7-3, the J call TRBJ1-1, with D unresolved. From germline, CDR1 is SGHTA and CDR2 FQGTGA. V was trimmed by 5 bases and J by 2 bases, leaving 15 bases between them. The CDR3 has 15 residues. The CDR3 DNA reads TGTGCCAGCAGCAACTGGCCGGGAGCCAACACTGAAGCTTTCTTT. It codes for CASSNWPGANTEAFF.

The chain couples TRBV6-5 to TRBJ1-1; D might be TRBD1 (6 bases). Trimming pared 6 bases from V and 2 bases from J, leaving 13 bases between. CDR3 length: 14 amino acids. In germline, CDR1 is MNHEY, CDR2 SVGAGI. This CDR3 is CASSPQGLNTEAFF. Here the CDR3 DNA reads TGTGCCAGCAGCCCACAGGGATTAAACACTGAAGCTTTCTTT.

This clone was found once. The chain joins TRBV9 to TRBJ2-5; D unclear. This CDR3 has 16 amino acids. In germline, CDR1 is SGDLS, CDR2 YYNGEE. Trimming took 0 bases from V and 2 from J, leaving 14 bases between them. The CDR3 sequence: CASSVASGSRQETQYF. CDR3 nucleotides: TGTGCCAGCAGCGTAGCGTCCGGCTCGCGGCAAGAGACCCAGTACTTC.

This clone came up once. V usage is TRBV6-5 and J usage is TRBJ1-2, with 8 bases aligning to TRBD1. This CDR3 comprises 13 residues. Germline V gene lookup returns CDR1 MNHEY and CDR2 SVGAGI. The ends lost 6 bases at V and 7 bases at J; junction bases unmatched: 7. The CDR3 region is CASSLDRVVGYTF. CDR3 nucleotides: TGTGCCAGCAGCTTGGACAGGGTGGTTGGCTACACCTTC.

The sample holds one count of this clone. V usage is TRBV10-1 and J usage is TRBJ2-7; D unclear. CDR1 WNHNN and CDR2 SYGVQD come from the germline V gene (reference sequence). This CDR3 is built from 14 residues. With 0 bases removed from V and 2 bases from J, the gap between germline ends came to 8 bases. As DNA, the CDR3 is TGCGCCAGCAGTGAGTCGCTAGAACCCTACGAGCAGTACTTC. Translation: CASSESLEPYEQYF.

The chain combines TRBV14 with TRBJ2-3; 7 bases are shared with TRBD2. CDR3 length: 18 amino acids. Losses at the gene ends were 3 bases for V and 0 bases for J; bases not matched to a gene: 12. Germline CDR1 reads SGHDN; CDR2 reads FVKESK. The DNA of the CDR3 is TGTGCCAGCAGCCACCATTTCGGTCAGCGGGGAAGCACAGATACGCAGTATTTT. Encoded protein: CASSHHFGQRGSTDTQYF.

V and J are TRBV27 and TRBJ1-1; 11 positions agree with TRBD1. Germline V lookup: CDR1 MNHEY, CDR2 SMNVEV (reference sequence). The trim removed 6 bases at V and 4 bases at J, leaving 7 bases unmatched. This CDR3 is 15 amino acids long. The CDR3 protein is CASSNSGTGGTEAFF. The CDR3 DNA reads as TGTGCCAGCAGCAATTCCGGGACAGGGGGCACTGAAGCTTTCTTT.